Listed below are T cell receptor beta chains from one sample, sequenced in a study of blood T cell repertoires in COVID-19. Assay used: immunoSEQ multiplex PCR; TCRdb lists only in-frame clones, some missing. The sample lists about 68,000 clones, less than 90% seen once, with around 6% in the top ten. Sequencing was performed on peripheral blood. The source is a man aged 80 or over with COVID-19, enrolled during active disease. Each CDR3 is given with its conserved first and last residue. The order of the fields is D gene, V gene, clone size, J gene, CDR3 DNA, CDR3 protein. The D gene is left open where the match is weak. Size is omitted from some rows. Given values are once, few, many or a class for expanded clones.

TRBD1	TRBV3-1/TRBV3-2	once	TRBJ1-2	TGTGCCAGCAGCCAAGATTCAGGGGGGCGGTATGGCTACACCTTC	CASSQDSGGRYGYTF
NA	TRBV5-1	NA	TRBJ2-3	TGCGCCAGCTTTCCCGGGGGGCAGGTAATCTTCACAGATACGCAGTATTTT	CASFPGGQVIFTDTQYF
TRBD1	TRBV6-5	NA	TRBJ1-1	TGTGCCAGCAGACCGGTGGACAGGCTGAACACTGAAGCTTTCTTT	CASRPVDRLNTEAFF
NA	TRBV5-5	NA	TRBJ1-4	TGTGCCAGCAGCGCCTACAGGGCGGATGAAAAACTGTTTTTT	CASSAYRADEKLFF
NA	TRBV2	NA	TRBJ1-2	TGTGCCAGCAGCGACGACCAGGCAAACTATGGCTACACCTTC	CASSDDQANYGYTF
NA	TRBV5-1	NA	TRBJ1-1	TGCGCCAGCAGCTTGACAGGTATGAACACTGAAGCTTTCTTT	CASSLTGMNTEAFF
NA	TRBV6-6	NA	TRBJ1-1	TGTGCCAGCAGTTACTCGACAGCCAACACTGAAGCTTTCTTT	CASSYSTANTEAFF
NA	TRBV3-1/TRBV3-2	NA	TRBJ1-4	TGTGCCAGCAGCCCCACGGCTACAGCAACTAATGAAAAACTGTTTTTT	CASSPTATATNEKLFF
TRBD2	TRBV10-3	NA	TRBJ2-3	TGTGCCATCAGTGGCAGGACTAGCGGGGGGGGCCTCCGGAGCACAGATACGCAGTATTTT	CAISGRTSGGGLRSTDTQYF
NA	TRBV11-2	NA	TRBJ2-7	TGTGCCAGCAGCTTAGTCCCCCAGTGGTCCTACGAGCAGTACTTC	CASSLVPQWSYEQYF
TRBD2	TRBV10-3	once	TRBJ2-1	TGTGCCATCAGGACTAGCGGGGATCGATATGAGCAGTTCTTC	CAIRTSGDRYEQFF
NA	TRBV19	NA	TRBJ1-6	TGTGCCAGTAGTATCACAGGCCTCAGATTAAGAACTAATTCACCCCTCCACTTT	CASSITGLRLRTNSPLHF
NA	TRBV7-6	NA	TRBJ1-2	TGTGCCAGCAGCTCTTCAGGGGTGGGCTACACCTTC	CASSSSGVGYTF
NA	TRBV24-1	NA	TRBJ2-5	TGTGCCACCAGTGGAAGGGAGGAGACCCAGTACTTC	CATSGREETQYF
NA	TRBV2	NA	TRBJ1-4	TGTGCCAGCAAAGAGGTCGGGGGGATGGAAAAACTGTTTTTT	CASKEVGGMEKLFF
NA	TRBV5-1	NA	TRBJ1-6	TGCGCCAGCAGCGACGCGGGACGGCATAATTCACCCCTCCACTTT	CASSDAGRHNSPLHF
TRBD1	TRBV24-1	NA	TRBJ1-2	TGTGCCACCAGTGACCCCCCGGGACAGAGGACCTATGGCTACACCTTC	CATSDPPGQRTYGYTF
NA	TRBV10-3	NA	TRBJ1-4	TGTGCCATCAGTGTGACCGGGGAGAATGAAAAACTGTTTTTT	CAISVTGENEKLFF
TRBD1	TRBV5-1	NA	TRBJ2-3	TGCGCCAGCAGCCCGGGACAGGGTAAAGATACGCAGTATTTT	CASSPGQGKDTQYF
TRBD1	TRBV5-1	NA	TRBJ2-5	TGCGCCAGCAGCCATCGGACAGGGGCCAACCAAGAGACCCAGTACTTC	CASSHRTGANQETQYF
NA	TRBV28	NA	TRBJ2-6	TGTGCCAGCAGTCAGGGGGGCTCTGGGGCCAACGTCCTGACTTTC	CASSQGGSGANVLTF
TRBD1	TRBV6-5	NA	TRBJ1-2	TGTACTTCCTGGGACAGCGCTAACTATGGCTACACCTTC	CTSWDSANYGYTF
NA	TRBV7-3	NA	TRBJ1-1	TGTGCCAGCAAGCGGGACGCGAACACTGAAGCTTTCTTT	CASKRDANTEAFF
NA	TRBV29-1	NA	TRBJ2-2	TGCAGCGTTGATGCGACCGGGGAGCTGTTTTTT	CSVDATGELFF
NA	TRBV19	NA	TRBJ1-1	TGTGCCAGTATAGGGGGTTACACTGAAGCTTTCTTT	CASIGGYTEAFF
NA	TRBV5-4	NA	TRBJ1-3	TGTGCCAGCAGCTTGGGACATGTCTCTGGAAACACCATATATTTT	CASSLGHVSGNTIYF
TRBD1	TRBV7-3	NA	TRBJ2-5	TGTGCCAGCAGCCGGGACAGCCGAGAGACCCAGTACTTC	CASSRDSRETQYF
TRBD1	TRBV6-5	NA	TRBJ2-7	TGTGCCAGCAGTTACGACAGGGTTCGGTACGAGCAGTACTTC	CASSYDRVRYEQYF
NA	TRBV4-2	NA	TRBJ2-4	TGTGCCAGCAGCCAAGAAGCGAATAGGCTCCAAAACATTCAGTACTTC	CASSQEANRLQNIQYF
NA	TRBV7-2	NA	TRBJ2-5	TGTGCCAGCAGCTTAGGATCGGCTAGCTTTTGGGAGACCCAGTACTTC	CASSLGSASFWETQYF
NA	TRBV3-1/TRBV3-2	NA	TRBJ2-1	TGTGCCAGCAGGGGATCTATGGGGACTCCACACAATGAGCAGTTCTTC	CASRGSMGTPHNEQFF
TRBD1	TRBV10-3	once	TRBJ2-7	TGTGCCATCAGTCGGCAGGACAGGGGAGGCGAGCAGTACTTC	CAISRQDRGGEQYF
TRBD2	TRBV10-3	NA	TRBJ2-1	TGTGCCATCAGTGGCGATAGCGGGGTCATCTCCTACAATGAGCAGTTCTTC	CAISGDSGVISYNEQFF
NA	TRBV5-1	NA	TRBJ1-4	TGCGCCAGCAGCCGAGACCTGACCCGGCGGCACTCGACTAATGAAAAACTGTTTTTT	CASSRDLTRRHSTNEKLFF
NA	TRBV6-6	once	TRBJ2-4	TGTGCCAGCAGGGACAGTGACAAAAACATTCAGTACTTC	CASRDSDKNIQYF
NA	TRBV9	NA	TRBJ1-1	TGTGCCAGCAGCTTACTGGCGGATGTGAACACTGAAGCTTTCTTT	CASSLLADVNTEAFF
NA	TRBV28	NA	TRBJ1-5	TGTGCCAGCAGCTCTGGAGGGGGCAATCAGCCCCAGCATTTT	CASSSGGGNQPQHF